This T cell receptor beta chain derives from a study of cytomegalovirus exposure and HLA in healthy donors. Regarding the study as a whole: The study found most TCR sequences rare, yet found some public TCRs in many donors. Later analysis revealed greater clonal expansion in HLA-associated TCR beta chains than in equally common others. For most TCR beta V segments, an earlier analysis put the productive rate at about 87% or about 30% of the time. In a later analysis, a missense DCLRE1C variant was linked to TCR beta V- and J-gene trimming.

This CDR3 spans 17 amino acids. V was pared by 3 bases and J by 2 bases, with 10 bases of the junction left unmatched. CDR1 and CDR2 (germline): LNHDA, SQIVND (reference sequence). PCR involved 60 Vbeta and 13 Jbeta primers. The repertoire was sequenced with immunoSEQ multiplex PCR; TCRdb's copy has only in-frame clones and lacks some. Its table records 75,000 to 80,000 clones. On this clone: Its specificity is not known.

The receptor was isolated from a man younger than 30 in good health and CMV-seropositive. This chain uses TRBV19 with TRBJ1-5; 7 bases align to TRBD1. Sequencing was performed on PBMCs. The DNA of the CDR3 is TGTGCCAGTAGTATTGCAAATCAGGGACAGCGCAATCAGCCCCAGCATTTT. Translating it yields CASSIANQGQRNQPQHF.